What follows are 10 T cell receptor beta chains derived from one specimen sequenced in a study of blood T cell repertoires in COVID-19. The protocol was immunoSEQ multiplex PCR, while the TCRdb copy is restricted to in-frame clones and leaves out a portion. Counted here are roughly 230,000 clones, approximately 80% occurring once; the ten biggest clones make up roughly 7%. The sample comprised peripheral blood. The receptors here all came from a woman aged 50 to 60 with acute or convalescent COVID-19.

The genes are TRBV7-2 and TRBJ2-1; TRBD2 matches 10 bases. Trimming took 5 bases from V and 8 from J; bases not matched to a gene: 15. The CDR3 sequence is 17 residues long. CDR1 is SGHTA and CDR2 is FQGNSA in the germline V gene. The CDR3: CASSQETTSGLMYEQFF. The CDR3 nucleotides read TGTGCCAGCAGCCAAGAAACGACTAGCGGGTTAATGTATGAGCAGTTCTTC.

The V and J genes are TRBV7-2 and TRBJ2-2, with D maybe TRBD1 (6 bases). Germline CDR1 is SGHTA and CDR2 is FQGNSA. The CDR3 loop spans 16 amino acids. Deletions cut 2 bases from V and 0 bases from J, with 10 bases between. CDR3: CASSLSPGANTGELFF. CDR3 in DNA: TGTGCCAGCAGCTTATCTCCAGGGGCGAACACCGGGGAGCTGTTTTTT.

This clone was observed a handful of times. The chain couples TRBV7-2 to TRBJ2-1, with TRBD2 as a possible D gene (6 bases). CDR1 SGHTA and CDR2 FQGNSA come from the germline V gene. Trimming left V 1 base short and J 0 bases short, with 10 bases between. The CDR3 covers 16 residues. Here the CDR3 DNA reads TGTGCCAGCAGCTTAGGTTCGCGGGGCTCCTACAATGAGCAGTTCTTC. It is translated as CASSLGSRGSYNEQFF.

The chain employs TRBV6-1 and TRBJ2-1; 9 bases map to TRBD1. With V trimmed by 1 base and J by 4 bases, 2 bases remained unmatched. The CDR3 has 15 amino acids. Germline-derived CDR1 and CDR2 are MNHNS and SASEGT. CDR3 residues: CASSEGTGEYNEQFF. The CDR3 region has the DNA TGTGCCAGCAGTGAAGGGACAGGGGAGTACAATGAGCAGTTCTTC.

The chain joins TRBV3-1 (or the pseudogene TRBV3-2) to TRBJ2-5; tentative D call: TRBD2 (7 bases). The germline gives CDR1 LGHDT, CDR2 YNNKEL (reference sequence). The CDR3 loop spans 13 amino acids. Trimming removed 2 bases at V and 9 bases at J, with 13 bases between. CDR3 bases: TGTGCCAGCAGCCAAACTAGGGGGGGGGCCCAGTACTTC. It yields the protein CASSQTRGGAQYF.

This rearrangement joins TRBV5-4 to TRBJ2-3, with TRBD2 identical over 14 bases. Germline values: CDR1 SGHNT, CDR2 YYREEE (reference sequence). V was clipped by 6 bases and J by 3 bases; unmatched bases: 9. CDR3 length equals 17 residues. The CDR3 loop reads CASIRRLAGGSTDTQYF. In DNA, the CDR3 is TGTGCCAGCATAAGGAGACTAGCGGGAGGGTCTACAGATACGCAGTATTTT.

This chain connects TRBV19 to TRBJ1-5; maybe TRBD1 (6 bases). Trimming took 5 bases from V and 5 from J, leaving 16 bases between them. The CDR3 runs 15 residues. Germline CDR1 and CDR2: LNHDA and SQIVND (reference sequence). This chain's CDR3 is CASSWGTRGDQPQHF. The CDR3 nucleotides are TGTGCCAGTAGTTGGGGGACAAGGGGAGATCAGCCCCAGCATTTT.

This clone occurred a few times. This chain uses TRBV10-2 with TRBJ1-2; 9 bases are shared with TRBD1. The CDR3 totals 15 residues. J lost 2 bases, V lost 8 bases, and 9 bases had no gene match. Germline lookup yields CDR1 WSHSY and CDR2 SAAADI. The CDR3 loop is CASAPGQGMNYGYTF. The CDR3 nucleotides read TGCGCCAGCGCGCCCGGACAGGGGATGAACTATGGCTACACCTTC.

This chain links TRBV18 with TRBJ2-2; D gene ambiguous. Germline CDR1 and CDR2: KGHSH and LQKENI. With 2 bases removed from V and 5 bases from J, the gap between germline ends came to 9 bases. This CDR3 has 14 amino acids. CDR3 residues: CASSPFSQTGELFF. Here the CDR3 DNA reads TGTGCCAGCTCACCATTTTCTCAGACCGGGGAGCTGTTTTTT.

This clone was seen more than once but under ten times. Here the CDR3 DNA reads TGTGCCAGCAGTCTCGATCAGGGGATAGACACTGAAGCTTTCTTT. Translated, it gives CASSLDQGIDTEAFF. The J gene is TRBJ1-1, the V gene TRBV6-5, with D possibly matching TRBD1 (6 bases). This CDR3 region has 15 residues. The ends were cut back, 5 bases at V and 3 bases at J, with 16 bases in the middle. Germline V CDR1 and CDR2: MNHEY, SVGAGI.